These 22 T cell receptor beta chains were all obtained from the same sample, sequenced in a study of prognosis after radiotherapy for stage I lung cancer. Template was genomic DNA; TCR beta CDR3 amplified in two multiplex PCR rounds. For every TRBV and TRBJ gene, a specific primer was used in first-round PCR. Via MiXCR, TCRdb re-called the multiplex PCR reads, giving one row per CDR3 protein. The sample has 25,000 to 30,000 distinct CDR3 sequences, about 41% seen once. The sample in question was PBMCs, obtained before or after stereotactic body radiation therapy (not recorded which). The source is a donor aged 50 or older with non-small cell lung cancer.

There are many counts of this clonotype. The CDR3 nucleotides read TGTGCCAGCTCACCCGGGACACCGCCAGAGGTCTATGGCTACACCTTC. Translating it yields CASSPGTPPEVYGYTF. V is TRBV18 and J is TRBJ1-2, with D perhaps matching TRBD1 (6 bases). The V gene's germline CDR1 is KGHSH and CDR2 LQKENI. There are 16 residues in the CDR3. The ends were cut back, 3 bases at V and 4 bases at J, with 18 bases in the middle.

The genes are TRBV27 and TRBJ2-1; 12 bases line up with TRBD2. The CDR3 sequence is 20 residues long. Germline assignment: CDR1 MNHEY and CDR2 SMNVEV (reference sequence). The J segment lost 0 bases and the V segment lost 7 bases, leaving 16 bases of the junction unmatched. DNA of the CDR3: TGTGCCAGCATTCCCTCTAGACTAGCGGGGGTGCCTAGCTCCTACAATGAGCAGTTCTTC. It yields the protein CASIPSRLAGVPSSYNEQFF.

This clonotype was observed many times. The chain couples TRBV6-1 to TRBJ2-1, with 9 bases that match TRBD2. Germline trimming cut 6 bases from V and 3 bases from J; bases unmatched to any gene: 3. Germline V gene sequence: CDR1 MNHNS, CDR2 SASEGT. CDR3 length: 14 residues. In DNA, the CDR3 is TGTGCCAGCAGGGCTAGCGGGGACTACAATGAGCAGTTCTTC. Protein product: CASRASGDYNEQFF.

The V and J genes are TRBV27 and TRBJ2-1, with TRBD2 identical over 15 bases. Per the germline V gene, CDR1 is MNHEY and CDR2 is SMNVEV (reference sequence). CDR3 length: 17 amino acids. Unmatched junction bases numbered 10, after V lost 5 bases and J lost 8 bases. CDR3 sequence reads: CASSTTGTSGRTYEQFF. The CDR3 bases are TGTGCCAGCAGTACCACCGGGACTAGCGGGAGGACCTATGAGCAGTTCTTC.

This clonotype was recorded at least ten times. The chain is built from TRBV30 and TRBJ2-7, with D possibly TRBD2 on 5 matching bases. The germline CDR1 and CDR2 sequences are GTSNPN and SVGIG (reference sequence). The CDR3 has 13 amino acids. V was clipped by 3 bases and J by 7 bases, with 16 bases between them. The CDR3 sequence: CAWSAGRRGEQYF. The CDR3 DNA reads TGTGCCTGGAGCGCCGGACGGCGAGGGGAGCAGTACTTC.

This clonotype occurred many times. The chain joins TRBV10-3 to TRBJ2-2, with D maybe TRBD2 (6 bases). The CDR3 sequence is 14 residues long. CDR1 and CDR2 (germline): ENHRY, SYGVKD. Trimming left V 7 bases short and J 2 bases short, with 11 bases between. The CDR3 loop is CAITWEANTGELFF. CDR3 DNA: TGTGCCATCACCTGGGAGGCTAACACCGGGGAGCTGTTTTTT.

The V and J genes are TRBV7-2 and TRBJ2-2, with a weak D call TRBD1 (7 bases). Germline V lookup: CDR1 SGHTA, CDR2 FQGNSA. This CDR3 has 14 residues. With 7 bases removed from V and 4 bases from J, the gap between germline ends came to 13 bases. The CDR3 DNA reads TGTGCCAGCACCGACAGGGAGGTCACCGGGGAGCTGTTTTTT. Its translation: CASTDREVTGELFF.

As DNA, the CDR3 is TGTGCCAGCAAACGACAGGGGGGCTCTGAAGCTTTCTTT. This gives the protein CASKRQGGSEAFF. This sequence joins TRBV6-1 and TRBJ1-1, with TRBD1 matching over 9 bases. The V and J ends lost 7 bases and 6 bases, in that order; junction bases with no gene match: 6. Germline loops: CDR1 MNHNS, CDR2 SASEGT. CDR3 length: 13 residues.

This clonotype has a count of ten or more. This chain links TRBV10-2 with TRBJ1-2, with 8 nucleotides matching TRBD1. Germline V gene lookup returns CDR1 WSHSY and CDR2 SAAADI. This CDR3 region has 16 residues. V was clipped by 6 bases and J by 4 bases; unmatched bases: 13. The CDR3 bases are TGCGCCAGCAGCGGGGCAGGGGGCGATTTGGTCTATGGCTACACCTTC. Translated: CASSGAGGDLVYGYTF.

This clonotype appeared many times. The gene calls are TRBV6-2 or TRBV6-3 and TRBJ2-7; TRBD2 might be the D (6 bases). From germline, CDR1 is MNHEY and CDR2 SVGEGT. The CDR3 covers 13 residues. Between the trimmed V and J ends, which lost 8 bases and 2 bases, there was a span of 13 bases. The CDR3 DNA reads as TGTGCCAGCCGGAGGGACCCTACCTACGAGCAGTACTTC. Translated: CASRRDPTYEQYF.

CDR3 coding DNA: TGTGCCAGCAGCTCTCCGGCAGTAGGCAGCTACGAGCAGTACTTC. It specifies CASSSPAVGSYEQYF. The rearrangement uses TRBV7-2 and TRBJ2-7, with unresolved D. The ends were cut back, 4 bases at V and 3 bases at J, with 16 bases in the middle. The CDR3 contains 15 residues. Germline V gives CDR1 SGHTA, CDR2 FQGNSA.

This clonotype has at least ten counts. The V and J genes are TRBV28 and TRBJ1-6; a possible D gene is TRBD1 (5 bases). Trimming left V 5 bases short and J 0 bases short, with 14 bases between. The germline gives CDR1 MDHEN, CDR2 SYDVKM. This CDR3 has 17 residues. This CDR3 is CASSTRDASSYNSPLHF. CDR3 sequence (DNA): TGTGCCAGCAGTACCCGGGACGCAAGCTCCTATAATTCACCCCTCCACTTT.

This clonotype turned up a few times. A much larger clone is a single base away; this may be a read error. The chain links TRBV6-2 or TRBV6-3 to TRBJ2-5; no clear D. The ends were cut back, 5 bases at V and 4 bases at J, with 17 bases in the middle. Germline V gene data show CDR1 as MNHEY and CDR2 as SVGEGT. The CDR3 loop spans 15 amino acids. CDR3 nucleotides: TGTGCCAGCAGTGAAGACGCCTCTAAAGTAGAGACCCAGTACTTC. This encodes CASSEDASKVETQYF.

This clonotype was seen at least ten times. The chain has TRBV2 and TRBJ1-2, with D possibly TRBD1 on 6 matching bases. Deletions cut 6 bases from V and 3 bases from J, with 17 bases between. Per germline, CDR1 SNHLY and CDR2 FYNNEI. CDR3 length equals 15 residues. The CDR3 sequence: CASRASLGADYGYTF. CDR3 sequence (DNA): TGTGCCAGCAGGGCCTCGTTGGGGGCAGACTATGGCTACACCTTC.

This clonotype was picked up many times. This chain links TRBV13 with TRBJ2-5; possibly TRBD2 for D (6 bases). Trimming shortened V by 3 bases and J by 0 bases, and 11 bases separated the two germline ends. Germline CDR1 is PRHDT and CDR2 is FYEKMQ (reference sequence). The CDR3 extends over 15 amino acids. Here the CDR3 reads CASSFRRGNQETQYF. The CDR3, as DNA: TGTGCCAGCAGCTTTCGGCGGGGCAACCAAGAGACCCAGTACTTC.

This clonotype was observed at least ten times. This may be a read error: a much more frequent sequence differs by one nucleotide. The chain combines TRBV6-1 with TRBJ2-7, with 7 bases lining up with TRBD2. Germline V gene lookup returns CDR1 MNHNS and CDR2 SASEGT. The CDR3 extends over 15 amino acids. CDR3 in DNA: TGTGCCAGCGGTGAAGGTGGTAGCGGGTCCTACGAGCAGTACTTC. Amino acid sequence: CASGEGGSGSYEQYF.

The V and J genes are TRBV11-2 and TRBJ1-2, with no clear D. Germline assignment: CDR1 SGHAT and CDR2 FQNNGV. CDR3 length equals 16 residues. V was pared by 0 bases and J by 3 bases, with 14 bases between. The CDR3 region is CASSLDPGGSYYGYTF. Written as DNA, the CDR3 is TGTGCCAGCAGCTTAGATCCCGGAGGCAGCTACTATGGCTACACCTTC.

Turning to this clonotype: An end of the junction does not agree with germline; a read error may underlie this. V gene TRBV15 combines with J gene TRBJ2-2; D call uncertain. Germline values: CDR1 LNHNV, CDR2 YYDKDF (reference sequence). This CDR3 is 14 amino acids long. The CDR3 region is CATSRVVDPGELFF. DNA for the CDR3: TGTGCCACCAGCAGAGTGGTGGATCCCGGTGAGCTGTTTTTT.

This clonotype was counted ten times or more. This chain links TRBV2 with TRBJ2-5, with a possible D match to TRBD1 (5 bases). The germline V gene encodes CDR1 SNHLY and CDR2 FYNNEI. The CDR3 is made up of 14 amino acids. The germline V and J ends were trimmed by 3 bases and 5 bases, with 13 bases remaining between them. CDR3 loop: CASSEQQAGETQYF. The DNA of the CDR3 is TGTGCCAGCAGTGAGCAACAGGCTGGGGAGACCCAGTACTTC.

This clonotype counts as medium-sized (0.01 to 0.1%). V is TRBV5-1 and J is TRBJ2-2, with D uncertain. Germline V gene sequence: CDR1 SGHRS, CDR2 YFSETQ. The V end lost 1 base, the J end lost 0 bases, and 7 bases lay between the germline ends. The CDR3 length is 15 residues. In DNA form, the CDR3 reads TGCGCCAGCAGCTTGAGTACATCGAACACCGGGGAGCTGTTTTTT. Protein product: CASSLSTSNTGELFF.

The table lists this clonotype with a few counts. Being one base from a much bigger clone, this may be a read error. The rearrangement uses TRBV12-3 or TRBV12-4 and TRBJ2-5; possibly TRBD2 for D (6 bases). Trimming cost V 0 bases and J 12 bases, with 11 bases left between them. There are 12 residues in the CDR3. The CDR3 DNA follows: TGTGCCAGCAGTTTAGCGGGACTCGCGGAGTACTTC. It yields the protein CASSLAGLAEYF.

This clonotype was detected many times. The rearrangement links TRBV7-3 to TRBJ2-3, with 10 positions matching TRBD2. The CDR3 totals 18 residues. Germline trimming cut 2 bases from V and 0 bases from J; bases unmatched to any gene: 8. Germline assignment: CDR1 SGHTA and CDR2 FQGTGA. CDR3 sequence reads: CASSLALAGNTSTDTQYF. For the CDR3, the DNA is TGTGCCAGCAGCTTAGCACTAGCGGGGAACACTAGCACAGATACGCAGTATTTT. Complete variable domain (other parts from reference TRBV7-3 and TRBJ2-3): GAGVSQTPSNKVTEKGKYVELRCDPISGHTALYWYRQSLGQGPEFLIYFQGTGAADDSGLPNDRFFAVRPEGSVSTLKIQRTERGDSAVYLCASSLALAGNTSTDTQYFGPGTRLTVL.